The rows below give T cell receptor beta chains drawn from one sample of a study of cytomegalovirus exposure and HLA in healthy donors. The assay was immunoSEQ multiplex PCR, and TCRdb's table has in-frame clones only and misses some. The sample has roughly 180,000 clones, 85% seen once. Sequencing used PBMCs. Every receptor here comes from a boy aged 2 to 10 in good health and CMV-seronegative. The CDR3 runs from the conserved cysteine through the conserved F or W. The D gene is left open where the match is weak. Part of the rows lack a size; the others show once, few, many or a class for expanded clones.

D: .; size: .; V: TRBV7-9; J: TRBJ1-1; CDR3: CSSSLGSRDCVF; DNA: TGTTCCAGCAGCTTAGGGTCTCGAGATTGCGTCTTT
D: TRBD2; size: .; V: TRBV7-3; J: TRBJ2-2; CDR3: CASSLMGFPSGGELFF; DNA: TGTGCCAGCAGCTTAATGGGGTTTCCTAGCGGTGGGGAGCTGTTTTTT
D: TRBD1; size: .; V: TRBV5-4; J: TRBJ1-1; CDR3: CASSPAMTGKNTEAFF; DNA: TGTGCCAGCAGCCCAGCGATGACAGGGAAGAACACTGAAGCTTTCTTT
D: .; size: once; V: TRBV28; J: TRBJ2-1; CDR3: CASSFPPTGLSSYNEQFF; DNA: TGTGCCAGCAGTTTCCCCCCGACAGGCCTTAGCTCCTACAATGAGCAGTTCTTC
D: TRBD1; size: once; V: TRBV7-3; J: TRBJ2-6; CDR3: CASSPTGSGANVLTF; DNA: TGTGCCAGCAGCCCGACAGGGTCCGGGGCCAACGTCCTGACCTTC
D: TRBD1; size: .; V: TRBV4-2; J: TRBJ2-1; CDR3: CASSLRTGNNEQFF; DNA: TGTGCCAGCAGCCTCAGGACAGGGAACAATGAGCAGTTCTTC
D: .; size: .; V: TRBV2; J: TRBJ2-1; CDR3: CASSVTSNEQFF; DNA: TGTGCCAGCAGTGTCACTAGTAATGAGCAGTTCTTC
D: .; size: .; V: TRBV5-4; J: TRBJ1-5; CDR3: CASSLAGSNQPQHF; DNA: TGTGCCAGCAGCTTGGCGGGTAGCAATCAGCCCCAGCATTTT
D: TRBD1; size: .; V: TRBV2; J: TRBJ1-2; CDR3: CASPSAGGYGYTF; DNA: TGTGCCAGCCCGAGTGCAGGGGGGTATGGCTACACCTTC
D: .; size: .; V: TRBV19; J: TRBJ2-4; CDR3: CASSTPGFPRAKNIQYF; DNA: TGTGCCAGTAGTACCCCGGGGTTCCCCAGAGCCAAAAACATTCAGTACTTC
D: TRBD1; size: .; V: TRBV19; J: TRBJ1-1; CDR3: CASSRDRDMNTEAFF; DNA: TGTGCCAGTAGTCGTGACAGGGACATGAACACTGAAGCTTTCTTT
D: TRBD2; size: .; V: TRBV5-1; J: TRBJ2-3; CDR3: CASSSGLAGGRGSTDTQYF; DNA: TGCGCCAGCAGCTCTGGACTAGCGGGGGGGCGTGGTAGCACAGATACGCAGTATTTT
D: TRBD1; size: .; V: TRBV29-1; J: TRBJ2-2; CDR3: CSVEGLTGQGTGELFF; DNA: TGCAGCGTTGAAGGCCTGACAGGGCAGGGCACCGGGGAGCTGTTTTTT
D: TRBD2; size: few; V: TRBV5-1; J: TRBJ2-5; CDR3: CASSLGTSGITETQYF; DNA: TGCGCCAGCAGCTTGGGGACTAGCGGGATTACTGAGACCCAGTACTTC
D: TRBD2; size: .; V: TRBV7-2; J: TRBJ2-1; CDR3: CASSLNDGGRGNNEQFF; DNA: TGTGCCAGCAGCTTAAATGATGGCGGGAGAGGCAACAATGAGCAGTTCTTC
D: .; size: .; V: TRBV28; J: TRBJ1-4; CDR3: CASMGRRSTNEKLFF; DNA: TGTGCCAGCATGGGCAGGCGATCAACTAATGAAAAACTGTTTTTT
D: TRBD1; size: .; V: TRBV7-2; J: TRBJ1-2; CDR3: CASSPRDRTPYGYTF; DNA: TGTGCCAGCAGCCCACGGGACAGGACCCCCTATGGCTACACCTTC
D: TRBD1; size: few; V: TRBV19; J: TRBJ1-1; CDR3: CASSADRDYTEAFF; DNA: TGTGCCAGTAGTGCCGACAGGGATTACACTGAAGCTTTCTTT
D: .; size: .; V: TRBV11-2; J: TRBJ2-7; CDR3: CASSLEGGLNEQYF; DNA: TGTGCCAGCAGCTTAGAGGGGGGACTGAACGAGCAGTACTTC
D: .; size: .; V: TRBV19; J: TRBJ1-1; CDR3: CASLGLRTVNTEAFF; DNA: TGTGCCAGCCTAGGATTGAGGACAGTGAACACTGAAGCTTTCTTT
D: TRBD1; size: once; V: TRBV6-6; J: TRBJ1-5; CDR3: CASRGQSKNQPQHF; DNA: TGTGCCAGCAGGGGACAGAGTAAGAATCAGCCCCAGCATTTT
D: .; size: .; V: TRBV6-1; J: TRBJ1-1; CDR3: CASSESGLGAFF; DNA: TGTGCCAGCAGTGAATCCGGACTTGGGGCTTTCTTT
D: TRBD2; size: few; V: TRBV4-2; J: TRBJ2-3; CDR3: CASSQEMASGTDTQYF; DNA: TGTGCCAGCAGCCAAGAGATGGCTAGCGGGACAGATACGCAGTATTTT
D: .; size: few; V: TRBV5-4; J: TRBJ2-7; CDR3: CASSLGQGRNEQYF; DNA: TGTGCCAGCAGCTTGGGCCAGGGGCGGAACGAGCAGTACTTC
D: TRBD2; size: once; V: TRBV7-2; J: TRBJ2-5; CDR3: CASSPAGAGKTQYF; DNA: TGTGCCAGCAGCCCAGCGGGGGCCGGGAAGACCCAGTACTTC
D: .; size: once; V: TRBV6-1; J: TRBJ2-3; CDR3: CASSDRRVASTDTQYF; DNA: TGTGCCAGCAGTGATCGTCGTGTGGCTAGCACAGATACGCAGTATTTT
D: .; size: .; V: TRBV7-2; J: TRBJ2-7; CDR3: CASSLIGGATYEQYF; DNA: TGTGCCAGCAGCCTTATAGGCGGGGCCACCTACGAGCAGTACTTC
D: .; size: few; V: TRBV4-1; J: TRBJ1-5; CDR3: CASSQPDSYQPQHF; DNA: TGCGCCAGCAGCCAACCGGACAGCTATCAGCCCCAGCATTTT
D: TRBD2; size: few; V: TRBV6-1; J: TRBJ2-1; CDR3: CASSEVWLAGVHNEQFF; DNA: TGTGCCAGCAGTGAAGTTTGGCTAGCGGGAGTTCACAATGAGCAGTTCTTC
D: TRBD2; size: once; V: TRBV7-9; J: TRBJ2-5; CDR3: CASSLTSGGAGETQYF; DNA: TGTGCCAGCAGCTTAACTAGCGGGGGGGCCGGAGAGACCCAGTACTTC
D: .; size: .; V: TRBV28; J: TRBJ1-1; CDR3: CASSRDFDTEAFF; DNA: TGTGCCAGCAGCCGGGACTTCGACACTGAAGCTTTCTTT
D: TRBD2; size: .; V: TRBV5-1; J: TRBJ2-7; CDR3: CASSDPGGLAPLRQYF; DNA: TGCGCCAGCAGCGACCCAGGGGGACTAGCGCCTCTACGGCAGTACTTC
D: .; size: .; V: TRBV6-5; J: TRBJ2-2; CDR3: CASSSNAGPHTGELFF; DNA: TGTGCCAGCAGTTCTAACGCGGGACCACACACCGGGGAGCTGTTTTTT
D: TRBD2; size: .; V: TRBV6-1; J: TRBJ2-2; CDR3: CASSLILAGVWGLFF; DNA: TGTGCCAGCAGTTTGATACTAGCGGGAGTGTGGGGGCTGTTTTTT
D: TRBD1; size: .; V: TRBV18; J: TRBJ2-7; CDR3: CASSPTDRVERYEQYF; DNA: TGTGCCAGCTCACCAACTGACAGGGTTGAGCGATACGAGCAGTACTTC
D: TRBD2; size: .; V: TRBV5-1; J: TRBJ2-2; CDR3: CASSLQPTSGGTGELFF; DNA: TGCGCCAGCAGCTTGCAGCCGACTAGCGGGGGGACCGGGGAGCTGTTTTTT
D: .; size: .; V: TRBV30; J: TRBJ1-1; CDR3: CAWAGQPNTEAFF; DNA: TGTGCCTGGGCCGGACAGCCGAACACTGAAGCTTTCTTT
D: TRBD2; size: .; V: TRBV5-4; J: TRBJ2-1; CDR3: CASSKTSSEQFF; DNA: TGTGCCAGCAGTAAGACTAGCAGTGAGCAGTTCTTC
D: .; size: .; V: TRBV10-3; J: TRBJ1-2; CDR3: CAIFGTNLHYGYTF; DNA: TGTGCCATCTTCGGTACCAATTTACACTATGGCTACACCTTC
D: TRBD2; size: .; V: TRBV7-2; J: TRBJ2-7; CDR3: CASSKGTSGTYEQYF; DNA: TGTGCCAGCAGCAAAGGGACTAGCGGGACCTACGAGCAGTACTTC
D: TRBD1; size: .; V: TRBV13; J: TRBJ2-1; CDR3: CASSKGAWDNEQFF; DNA: TGTGCCAGCAGCAAGGGGGCTTGGGACAATGAGCAGTTCTTC
D: TRBD2; size: .; V: TRBV10-3; J: TRBJ2-1; CDR3: CAISEPWERGDNEQFF; DNA: TGTGCCATCAGTGAGCCCTGGGAGCGGGGCGACAATGAGCAGTTCTTC
D: .; size: few; V: TRBV6-5; J: TRBJ2-1; CDR3: CASSEEGSANEQFF; DNA: TGTGCCAGCAGTGAAGAGGGAAGCGCAAATGAGCAGTTCTTC
D: TRBD2; size: .; V: TRBV30; J: TRBJ2-3; CDR3: CAWSRTSPTDTQYF; DNA: TGTGCCTGGAGCAGGACTAGCCCCACAGATACGCAGTATTTT
D: .; size: few; V: TRBV6-1; J: TRBJ1-2; CDR3: CASSEAGFWYGYTF; DNA: TGTGCCAGCAGTGAGGCAGGGTTTTGGTATGGCTACACCTTC
D: .; size: .; V: TRBV5-1; J: TRBJ1-2; CDR3: CASSPINTGLHYGYTF; DNA: TGCGCCAGCAGCCCCATAAATACAGGGCTCCACTATGGCTACACCTTC
D: TRBD1; size: once; V: TRBV25-1; J: TRBJ2-1; CDR3: CASSEAGTGDNEQFF; DNA: TGTGCCAGCAGTGAAGCGGGGACAGGGGACAATGAGCAGTTCTTC
D: TRBD1; size: .; V: TRBV25-1; J: TRBJ2-5; CDR3: CASSVDRGRAGTQYF; DNA: TGTGCCAGCAGTGTGGACAGGGGGCGTGCAGGGACCCAGTACTTC
D: TRBD1; size: .; V: TRBV4-1; J: TRBJ1-2; CDR3: CASSQPGQGAYGYTF; DNA: TGCGCCAGCAGCCAACCAGGACAGGGGGCTTATGGCTACACCTTC
D: TRBD1; size: .; V: TRBV2; J: TRBJ1-4; CDR3: CASRGTVATNEKLFF; DNA: TGTGCCAGCAGGGGGACAGTTGCAACTAATGAAAAACTGTTTTTT
D: .; size: .; V: TRBV30; J: TRBJ1-5; CDR3: CAWSDGYSNQPQHF; DNA: TGTGCCTGGAGTGACGGGTATAGCAATCAGCCCCAGCATTTT
D: .; size: .; V: TRBV28; J: TRBJ2-3; CDR3: CASSPLERARTDTQYF; DNA: TGTGCCAGCAGTCCCCTGGAGCGGGCCCGCACAGATACGCAGTATTTT
D: TRBD1; size: .; V: TRBV28; J: TRBJ1-2; CDR3: CASSLPTVDRASGYTF; DNA: TGTGCCAGCAGTTTACCCACTGTTGACAGGGCCTCTGGCTACACCTTC
D: .; size: .; V: TRBV2; J: TRBJ1-4; CDR3: CASTIQGAGTNEKLFF; DNA: TGTGCCAGCACCATACAGGGTGCGGGAACTAATGAAAAACTGTTTTTT